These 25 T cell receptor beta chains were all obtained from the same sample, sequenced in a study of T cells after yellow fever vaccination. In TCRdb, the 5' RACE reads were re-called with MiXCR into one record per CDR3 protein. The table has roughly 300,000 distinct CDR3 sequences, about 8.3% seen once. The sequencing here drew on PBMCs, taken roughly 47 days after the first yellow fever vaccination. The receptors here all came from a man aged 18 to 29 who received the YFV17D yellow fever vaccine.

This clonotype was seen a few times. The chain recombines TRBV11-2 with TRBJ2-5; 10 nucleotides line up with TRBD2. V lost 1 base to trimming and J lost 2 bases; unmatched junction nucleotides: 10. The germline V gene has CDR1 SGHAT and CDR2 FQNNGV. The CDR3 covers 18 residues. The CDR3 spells CASSLGLAGGKQQETQYF. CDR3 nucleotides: TGTGCCAGCAGCTTAGGACTAGCGGGCGGAAAGCAACAAGAGACCCAGTACTTC.

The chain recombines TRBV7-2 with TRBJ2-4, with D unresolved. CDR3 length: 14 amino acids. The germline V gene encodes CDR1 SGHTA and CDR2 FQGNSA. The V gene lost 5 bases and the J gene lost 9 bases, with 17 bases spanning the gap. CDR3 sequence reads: CASSLGPERSIQYF. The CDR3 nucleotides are TGTGCCAGCAGCCTTGGACCCGAACGGAGCATTCAGTACTTC.

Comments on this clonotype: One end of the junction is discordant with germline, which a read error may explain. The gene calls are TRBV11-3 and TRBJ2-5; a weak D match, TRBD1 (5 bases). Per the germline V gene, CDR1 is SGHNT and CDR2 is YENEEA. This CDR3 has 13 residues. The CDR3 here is CASSVGAEEIQYF. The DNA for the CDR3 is TGTGCCAGCAGCGTAGGGGCAGAAGAGATCCAGTACTTC.

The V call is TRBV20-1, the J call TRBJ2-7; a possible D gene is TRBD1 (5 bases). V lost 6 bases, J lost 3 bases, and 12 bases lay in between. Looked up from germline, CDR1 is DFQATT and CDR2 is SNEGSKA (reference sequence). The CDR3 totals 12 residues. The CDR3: CSARPQGYEQYF. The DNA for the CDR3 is TGCAGTGCCCGGCCCCAGGGCTACGAGCAGTACTTC.

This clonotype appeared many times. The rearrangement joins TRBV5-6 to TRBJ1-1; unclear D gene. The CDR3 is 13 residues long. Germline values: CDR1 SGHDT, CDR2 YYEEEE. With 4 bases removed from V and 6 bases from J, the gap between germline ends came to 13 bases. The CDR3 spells CASSRGKKAEAFF. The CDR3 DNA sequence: TGTGCCAGCAGCCGCGGAAAGAAGGCTGAAGCTTTCTTT. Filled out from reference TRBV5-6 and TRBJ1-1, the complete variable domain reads DAGVTQSPTHLIKTRGQQVTLRCSPKSGHDTVSWYQQALGQGPQFIFQYYEEEERQRGNFPDRFSGHQFPNYSSELNVNALLLGDSALYLCASSRGKKAEAFFGQGTRLTVV.

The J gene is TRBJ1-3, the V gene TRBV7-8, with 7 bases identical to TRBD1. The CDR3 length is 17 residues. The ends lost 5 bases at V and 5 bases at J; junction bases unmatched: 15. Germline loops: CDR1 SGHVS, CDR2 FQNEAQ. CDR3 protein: CASSLDPGQSFRNTIYF. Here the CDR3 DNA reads TGTGCCAGCAGCCTTGACCCGGGACAGTCATTTCGAAACACCATATATTTT. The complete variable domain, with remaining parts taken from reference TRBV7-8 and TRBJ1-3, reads GAGVSQSPRYKVAKRGQDVALRCDPISGHVSLFWYQQALGQGPEFLTYFQNEAQLDKSGLPSDRFFAERPEGSVSTLKIQRTQQEDSAVYLCASSLDPGQSFRNTIYFGEGSWLTVV.

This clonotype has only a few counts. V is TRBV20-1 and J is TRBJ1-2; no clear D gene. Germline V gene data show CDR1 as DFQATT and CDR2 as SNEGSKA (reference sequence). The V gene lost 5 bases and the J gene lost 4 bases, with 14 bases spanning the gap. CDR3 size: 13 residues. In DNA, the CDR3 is TGCAGTGCTGCAGATGCGGGAGTCTATGGCTACACCTTC. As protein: CSAADAGVYGYTF.

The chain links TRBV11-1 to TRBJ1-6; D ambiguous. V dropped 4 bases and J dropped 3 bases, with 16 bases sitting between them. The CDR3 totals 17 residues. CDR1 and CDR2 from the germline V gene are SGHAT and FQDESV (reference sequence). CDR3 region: CASSSLGAGGYNSPLHF. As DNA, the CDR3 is TGTGCCAGCAGCTCACTCGGCGCGGGCGGCTATAATTCACCCCTCCACTTT. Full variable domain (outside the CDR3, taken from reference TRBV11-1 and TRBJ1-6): EAEVAQSPRYKITEKSQAVAFWCDPISGHATLYWYRQILGQGPELLVQFQDESVVDDSQLPKDRFSAERLKGVDSTLKIQPAELGDSAMYLCASSSLGAGGYNSPLHFGNGTRLTVT.

DNA of the CDR3: TGTGCCAGCAGCTTATCCCGCGACGTCGCGAACACCGGGGAGCTGTTTTTT. It is translated as CASSLSRDVANTGELFF. V is TRBV7-3 and J is TRBJ2-2; D is ambiguous. The germline gives CDR1 SGHTA, CDR2 FQGTGA. This CDR3 is built from 17 residues. The V end lost 2 bases, the J end lost 0 bases, and 13 bases lay between the germline ends. Supplemented by reference TRBV7-3 and TRBJ2-2, the full variable domain reads GAGVSQTPSNKVTEKGKYVELRCDPISGHTALYWYRQSLGQGPEFLIYFQGTGAADDSGLPNDRFFAVRPEGSVSTLKIQRTERGDSAVYLCASSLSRDVANTGELFFGEGSRLTVL.

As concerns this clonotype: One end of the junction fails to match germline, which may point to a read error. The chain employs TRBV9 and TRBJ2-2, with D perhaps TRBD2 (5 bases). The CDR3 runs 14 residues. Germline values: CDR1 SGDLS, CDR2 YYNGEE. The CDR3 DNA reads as TGTGCCAGCAGCGTAGCGACCGTAACCGGGGAGCTGGTTTTT. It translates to CASSVATVTGELVF.

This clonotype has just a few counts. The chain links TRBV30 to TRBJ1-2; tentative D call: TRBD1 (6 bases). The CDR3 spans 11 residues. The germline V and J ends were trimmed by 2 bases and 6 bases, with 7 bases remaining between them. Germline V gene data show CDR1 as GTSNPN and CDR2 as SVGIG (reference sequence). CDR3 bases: TGTGCCTGGAGTACAGGGCATGGCTACACCTTC. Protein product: CAWSTGHGYTF.

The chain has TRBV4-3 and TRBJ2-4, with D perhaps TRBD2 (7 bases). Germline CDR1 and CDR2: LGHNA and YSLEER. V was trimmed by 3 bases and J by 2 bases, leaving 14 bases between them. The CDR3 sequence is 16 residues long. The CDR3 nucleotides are TGCGCCAGCAGCCATTTTCGGGGGGCAACCAAAAACATTCAGTACTTC. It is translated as CASSHFRGATKNIQYF.

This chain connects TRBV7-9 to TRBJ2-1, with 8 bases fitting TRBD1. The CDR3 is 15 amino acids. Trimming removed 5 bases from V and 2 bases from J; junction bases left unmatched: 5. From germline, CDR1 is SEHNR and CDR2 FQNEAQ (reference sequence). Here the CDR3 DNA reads TGTGCCAGCAGCATCAGACAGGGGCCCTACAATGAGCAGTTCTTC. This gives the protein CASSIRQGPYNEQFF.

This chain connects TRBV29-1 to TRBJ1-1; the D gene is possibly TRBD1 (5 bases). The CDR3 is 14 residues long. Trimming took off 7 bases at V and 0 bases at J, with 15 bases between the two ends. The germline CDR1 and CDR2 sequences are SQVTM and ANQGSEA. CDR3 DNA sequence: TGCAGCGCCGGGACCGCCATCCTGAACACTGAAGCTTTCTTT. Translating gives CSAGTAILNTEAFF. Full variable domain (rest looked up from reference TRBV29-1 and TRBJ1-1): SAVISQKPSRDICQRGTSLTIQCQVDSQVTMMFWYRQQPGQSLTLIATANQGSEATYESGFVIDKFPISRPNLTFSTLTVSNMSPEDSSIYLCSAGTAILNTEAFFGQGTRLTVV.

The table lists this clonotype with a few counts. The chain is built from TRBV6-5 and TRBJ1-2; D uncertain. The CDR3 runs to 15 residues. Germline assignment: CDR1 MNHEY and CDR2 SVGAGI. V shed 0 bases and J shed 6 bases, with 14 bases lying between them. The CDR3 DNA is TGTGCCAGCAGTTACTCCCCGGGAACTACACATGGCTACACCTTC. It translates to CASSYSPGTTHGYTF.

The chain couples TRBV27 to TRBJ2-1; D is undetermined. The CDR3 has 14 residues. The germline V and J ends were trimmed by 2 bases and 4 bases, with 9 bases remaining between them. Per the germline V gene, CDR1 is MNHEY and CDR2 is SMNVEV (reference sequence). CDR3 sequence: CASSLVQYYNEQFF. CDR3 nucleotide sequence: TGTGCCAGCAGTTTAGTACAGTATTACAATGAGCAGTTCTTC.

CDR3 coding DNA: TGTGCCAGTAGTATACTCGGCGGGACAGATACGCAGTATTTT. This codes for CASSILGGTDTQYF. The rearrangement uses TRBV19 and TRBJ2-3; the D gene is possibly TRBD2 (5 bases). CDR3 size: 14 residues. V was pared by 2 bases and J by 3 bases, with 9 bases between. Looked up from germline, CDR1 is LNHDA and CDR2 is SQIVND (reference sequence).

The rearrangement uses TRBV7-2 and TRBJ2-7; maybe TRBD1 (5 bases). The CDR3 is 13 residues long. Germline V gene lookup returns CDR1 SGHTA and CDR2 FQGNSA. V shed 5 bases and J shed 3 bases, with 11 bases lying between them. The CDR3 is CASSTRELYEQYF. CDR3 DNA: TGTGCCAGCAGCACCAGGGAACTCTACGAGCAGTACTTC.

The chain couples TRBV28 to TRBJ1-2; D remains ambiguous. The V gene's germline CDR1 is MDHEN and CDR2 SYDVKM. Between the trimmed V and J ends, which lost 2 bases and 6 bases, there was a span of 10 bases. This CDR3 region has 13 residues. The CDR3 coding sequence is TGTGCCAGCAGTTTAGCAGCGGGCCATGGCTACACCTTC. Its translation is CASSLAAGHGYTF.

The CDR3 bases are TGTGCCAGCAGGCCTTGGGAGGGTTCTAGCACAGATACGCAGTATTTT. The encoded protein is CASRPWEGSSTDTQYF. The chain couples TRBV7-6 to TRBJ2-3; 7 bases agree with TRBD2. Germline CDR1 SGHVS, CDR2 FNYEAQ. Losses at the gene ends were 6 bases for V and 0 bases for J; bases not matched to a gene: 9. CDR3 length: 16 amino acids. Looking up the rest from reference TRBV7-6 and TRBJ2-3 gives the full variable domain: GAGVSQSPRYKVTKRGQDVALRCDPISGHVSLYWYRQALGQGPEFLTYFNYEAQQDKSGLPNDRFSAERPEGSISTLTIQRTEQRDSAMYRCASRPWEGSSTDTQYFGPGTRLTVL.

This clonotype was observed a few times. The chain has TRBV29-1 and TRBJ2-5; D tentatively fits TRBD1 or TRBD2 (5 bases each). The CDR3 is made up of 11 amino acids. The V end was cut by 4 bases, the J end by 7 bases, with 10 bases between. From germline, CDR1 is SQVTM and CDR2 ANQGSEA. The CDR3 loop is CSVGARGTQYF. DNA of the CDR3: TGCAGCGTTGGAGCGAGGGGGACCCAGTACTTC.

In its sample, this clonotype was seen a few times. CDR3 DNA: TGTGCCAGTAGTATATACCCCCGGGCCAGCAATCCGAACACCGGGGAGCTGTTTTTT. Translation: CASSIYPRASNPNTGELFF. The rearrangement joins TRBV19 to TRBJ2-2; D is unresolved. V was trimmed by 2 bases and J by 0 bases, leaving 19 bases between them. This CDR3 has 19 amino acids. Germline lookup yields CDR1 LNHDA and CDR2 SQIVND (reference sequence).

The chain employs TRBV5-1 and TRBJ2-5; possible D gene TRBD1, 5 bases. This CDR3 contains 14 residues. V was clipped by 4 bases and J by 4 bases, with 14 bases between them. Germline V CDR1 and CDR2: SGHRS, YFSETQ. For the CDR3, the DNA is TGCGCCAGCAGCAAAGACAGTTCCATAGAGACCCAGTACTTC. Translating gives CASSKDSSIETQYF.

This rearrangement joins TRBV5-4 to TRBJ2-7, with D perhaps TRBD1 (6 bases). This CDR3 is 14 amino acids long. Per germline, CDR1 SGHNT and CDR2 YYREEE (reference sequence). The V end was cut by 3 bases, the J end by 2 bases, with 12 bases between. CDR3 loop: CASSSMDRPYEQYF. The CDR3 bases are TGTGCCAGCAGCTCGATGGACAGACCCTACGAGCAGTACTTC. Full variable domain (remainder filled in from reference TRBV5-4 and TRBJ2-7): ETGVTQSPTHLIKTRGQQVTLRCSSQSGHNTVSWYQQALGQGPQFIFQYYREEENGRGNFPPRFSGLQFPNYSSELNVNALELDDSALYLCASSSMDRPYEQYFGPGTRLTVT.

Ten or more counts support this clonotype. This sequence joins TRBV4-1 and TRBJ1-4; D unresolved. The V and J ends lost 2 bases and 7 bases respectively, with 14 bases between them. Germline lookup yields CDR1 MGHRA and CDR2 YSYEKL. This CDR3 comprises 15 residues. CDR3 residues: CASSQTRAEGEKLFF. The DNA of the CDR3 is TGCGCCAGCAGCCAAACTCGGGCCGAGGGTGAAAAACTGTTTTTT.